This TCR beta chain was documented in a study of graft-versus-host responses after intestinal transplantation. Study summary: Anti-thymocyte globulin induction preceded about 3 years of tacrolimus and steroid maintenance in all recipients. General study points: Recipient marrow held GvH clones, some first seen in ileum or blood.

Worth noting for this clone: Its antigen is not known.

Libraries were prepared by immunoSEQ multiplex PCR; TCRdb keeps only in-frame clonotypes and omits some of them. The sample lists approximately 130,000 clones; just over 90% were seen once. CDR1 is DFQATT and CDR2 is SNEGSKA in the germline V gene (reference sequence). The CDR3 has 11 residues. This receptor was obtained from a human donor who received an intestinal transplant. The rearrangement uses TRBV20-1 and TRBJ2-5; no clear D gene. The sequencing here drew on unstimulated CD4+ T cells sorted from spleen or lymph node cells, taken before intestinal transplant. The CDR3 DNA follows: TGCAGCGTGGTCCTACAAGAGACCCAGTACTTC. Protein product: CSVVLQETQYF.